Only one count was recorded for the clone carrying this TCR beta chain. No antigen is known for it. These data belong to a study of graft-versus-host responses after intestinal transplantation. At the level of the study: Tacrolimus plus steroids were given to all recipients for 2 to 4 years, preceded by anti-thymocyte globulin induction. Findings and caveats of the study: Detection of GvH clones occurred in recipient marrow, and some had their first appearance in ileum or blood.

The CDR3 has 16 amino acids. Losses at the gene ends were 5 bases for V and 0 bases for J; bases not matched to a gene: 5. The germline gives CDR1 SGHTA, CDR2 FQGNSA. Repertoires were generated with immunoSEQ multiplex PCR, while TCRdb's copy carries only in-frame clones and drops some. The sample gives about 40,000 clones, 91% of which show up once; over 2% is in the top ten. This material consisted of PBMCs, taken approximately 320 days after intestinal transplant. This receptor was taken from a human patient who received an intestinal transplant, so some T cells may come from the graft donor. V is TRBV7-2 and J is TRBJ2-1, with 9 nucleotides matching TRBD2. The CDR3, as DNA: TGTGCCAGCAGCCTCCTTAGCGGGAGCTCCTACAATGAGCAGTTCTTC. This gives the protein CASSLLSGSSYNEQFF. Using reference TRBV7-2 and TRBJ2-1 for the parts outside the CDR3, the full variable domain is GAGVSQSPSNKVTEKGKDVELRCDPISGHTALYWYRQSLGQGLEFLIYFQGNSAPDKSGLPSDRFSAERTGGSVSTLTIQRTQQEDSAVYLCASSLLSGSSYNEQFFGPGTRLTVL.